This entry is about one T cell receptor (beta chain). The sample belongs to a study of shared clonotypes between healthy human individuals. In the study overall: Researchers assigned three CD4 naive, three CD4 memory, two CD8 naive and one CD8 memory plate to each donor.

V was pared by 4 bases and J by 6 bases, with 10 bases of the junction left unmatched. The CDR3 contains 15 residues. Germline lookup yields CDR1 SGDLS and CDR2 YYNGEE. Profiling relied on immunoSEQ multiplex PCR, and the TCRdb table lists in-frame clones only, not all of them. The sample yields under 2,500,000 clones, under 97% seen once. The rearrangement links TRBV9 to TRBJ2-1; 7 bases are a match to TRBD1. This receptor was identified in a young man in good health. Specimen: naive CD4+ T cells sorted from blood. The subset denotes: CD45RA+ positively selected. This CDR3 is CASSPVRAGGNEQFF. In nucleotides, the CDR3 is TGTGCCAGCAGCCCGGTTAGGGCAGGGGGCAATGAGCAGTTCTTC.